The 16 T cell receptor beta chains below were found in one sample sequenced in a study of shared clonotypes between healthy human individuals. Some clones are missing from TCRdb's copy, which holds only in-frame ones; the method was immunoSEQ multiplex PCR. The sample has millions of clones, more than 80% seen once; the top ten hold 0.39%. Sequencing was done on a sample of naive CD4+ T cells from PBMCs. Subset in this sample: CD45RA+ positively selected. The receptors shown here come from a man aged 18 to 35 in good health. Some clones in this sample may be carry-over from other donors' samples.

V is TRBV29-1 and J is TRBJ2-7; TRBD2 matches at 8 bases. In germline, CDR1 is SQVTM, CDR2 ANQGSEA. This CDR3 has 14 amino acids. V gave up 4 bases and J gave up 4 bases; unmatched junction bases: 9. The CDR3 DNA is TGCAGCGTTGGGGGGGGACTAGGAACATACGAGCAGTACTTC. It encodes CSVGGGLGTYEQYF.

Remarks on this clone: Other nucleotide sequences from this sample produce the same CDR3. The rearrangement joins TRBV30 to TRBJ1-4; D is unclear. The CDR3 is 11 amino acids. Germline assignment: CDR1 GTSNPN and CDR2 SVGIG (reference sequence). Deletions cut 2 bases from V and 8 bases from J, with 6 bases between. The DNA of the CDR3 is TGTGCCTGGAGTTCACAGGAAAAACTGTTTTTT. This gives the protein CAWSSQEKLFF. The full variable domain, in which reference TRBV30 and TRBJ1-4 provide the parts outside the CDR3, is SQTIHQWPATLVQPVGSPLSLECTVEGTSNPNLYWYRQAAGRGLQLLFYSVGIGQISSEVPQNLSASRPQDRQFILSSKKLLLSDSGFYLCAWSSQEKLFFGSGTQLSVL.

Regarding this clone: The same CDR3 is also encoded by other DNA sequences in this sample. The chain couples TRBV20-1 to TRBJ2-7, with D hard to call. CDR3 length: 11 amino acids. Between the trimmed V and J ends, which lost 1 base and 0 bases, there was a span of 1 base. Germline assignment: CDR1 DFQATT and CDR2 SNEGSKA (reference sequence). CDR3 coding DNA: TGCAGTGCTAGAGTCTCCTACGAGCAGTACTTC. Amino acid sequence: CSARVSYEQYF.

With regard to this clone: The sample carries other DNA sequences with the same CDR3. The rearrangement links TRBV9 to TRBJ2-3, with a weak D call TRBD1 (6 bases). The CDR3 consists of 15 residues. Trimming removed 3 bases from V and 6 bases from J, with 17 bases in between. Germline V gene sequence: CDR1 SGDLS, CDR2 YYNGEE. CDR3 loop: CASSATSGTTDTQYF. The CDR3 DNA reads TGTGCCAGCAGCGCCACTAGTGGGACAACCGATACGCAGTATTTT. The entire variable domain, with the rest obtained from reference TRBV9 and TRBJ2-3, is as follows: DSGVTQTPKHLITATGQRVTLRCSPRSGDLSVYWYQQSLDQGLQFLIQYYNGEERAKGNILERFSAQQFPDLHSELNLSSLELGDSALYFCASSATSGTTDTQYFGPGTRLTVL.

This chain links TRBV12-5 with TRBJ2-5; tentatively, D is TRBD2 (6 bases). The V gene lost 1 base and the J gene lost 4 bases, with 7 bases spanning the gap. This CDR3 contains 13 residues. From germline, CDR1 is LGHNT and CDR2 FRNRAP. CDR3 coding DNA: TGTGCTAGTGGTTTGGCGGGAGTAGAGACCCAGTACTTC. Its protein is CASGLAGVETQYF.

The J gene is TRBJ1-4, the V gene TRBV4-1; D is unclear. The CDR3 loop spans 13 amino acids. Per the germline V gene, CDR1 is MGHRA and CDR2 is YSYEKL. V gave up 2 bases and J gave up 8 bases, with 9 bases separating them. The CDR3 here is CASSQLLREKLFF. The DNA for the CDR3 is TGCGCCAGCAGCCAATTACTCAGGGAAAAACTGTTTTTT.

The chain combines TRBV7-2 with TRBJ2-2, with 10 positions matching TRBD2. Germline V lookup: CDR1 SGHTA, CDR2 FQGNSA. The CDR3 contains 16 residues. V was pared by 5 bases and J by 7 bases, with 10 bases of the junction left unmatched. The CDR3 DNA reads TGTGCCAGCAGCGCAGCCGGGACTAGCGTCATCGGGGAGCTGTTTTTT. Encoded protein: CASSAAGTSVIGELFF.

This chain uses TRBV5-8 with TRBJ1-4, with D possibly being TRBD1 (6 bases). Germline assignment: CDR1 SGHTS and CDR2 YDEGEE. The length of the CDR3 is 16 residues. V shed 3 bases and J shed 0 bases, with 12 bases lying between them. As DNA, the CDR3 is TGTGCCAGCAGCTCCACAGGGCCTGCAACTAATGAAAAACTGTTTTTT. Amino acid sequence: CASSSTGPATNEKLFF.

The chain has TRBV6-4 and TRBJ2-5; 8 positions agree with TRBD2. Germline trimming cut 5 bases from V and 5 bases from J; bases unmatched to any gene: 7. This CDR3 has 14 amino acids. Germline CDR1 MRHNA, CDR2 SNTAGT. The CDR3 sequence: CASSISAGVETQYF. The CDR3 bases are TGTGCCAGCAGTATCTCAGCGGGAGTTGAGACCCAGTACTTC.

V usage is TRBV5-1 and J usage is TRBJ2-1, with TRBD2 as a possible D gene (7 bases). Germline lookup yields CDR1 SGHRS and CDR2 YFSETQ. The ends were cut back, 4 bases at V and 4 bases at J, with 15 bases in the middle. This CDR3 spans 15 amino acids. CDR3 amino acids: CASSPRGQTYNEQFF. The DNA of the CDR3 is TGCGCCAGCAGCCCGCGGGGGCAGACTTACAATGAGCAGTTCTTC.

The rearrangement joins TRBV27 to TRBJ2-2, with 10 bases lining up with TRBD2. CDR1 and CDR2 (germline): MNHEY, SMNVEV (reference sequence). Unmatched junction bases numbered 12, after V lost 2 bases and J lost 6 bases. The CDR3 loop spans 18 amino acids. Written as DNA, the CDR3 is TGTGCCAGCAGTTTAAACGGCAGGCTAGCGGGAGTTTCCGGGGAGCTGTTTTTT. Encoded protein: CASSLNGRLAGVSGELFF.

The chain couples TRBV9 to TRBJ2-3; D may be TRBD1 (6 bases). The germline CDR1 and CDR2 sequences are SGDLS and YYNGEE. Trimming cost V 4 bases and J 6 bases, with 18 bases left between them. This CDR3 has 15 residues. The CDR3, as DNA: TGTGCCAGCAGCCTTAGACAGGCTCTGGGGGATACGCAGTATTTT. This sequence encodes CASSLRQALGDTQYF.

This rearrangement joins TRBV11-3 to TRBJ2-1, with 7 nucleotides matching TRBD1. The ends lost 0 bases at V and 0 bases at J; junction bases unmatched: 8. The germline CDR1 and CDR2 sequences are SGHNT and YENEEA. The CDR3 covers 18 residues. The CDR3 loop is CASSLEYSGGFSYNEQFF. The CDR3 DNA reads as TGTGCCAGCAGCTTAGAATATTCAGGGGGTTTCTCCTACAATGAGCAGTTCTTC.

The V and J genes are TRBV18 and TRBJ2-7; the D call may be TRBD1 or TRBD2 (5 bases each). The CDR3 runs 16 residues. Trimming took off 2 bases at V and 2 bases at J, with 16 bases between the two ends. Per germline, CDR1 KGHSH and CDR2 LQKENI. The chain's CDR3 is CASSPMGRGSPYEQYF. DNA for the CDR3: TGTGCCAGCTCACCAATGGGGCGAGGGTCACCCTACGAGCAGTACTTC. The full variable domain, in which reference TRBV18 and TRBJ2-7 provide the parts outside the CDR3, is NAGVMQNPRHLVRRRGQEARLRCSPMKGHSHVYWYRQLPEEGLKFMVYLQKENIIDESGMPKERFSAEFPKEGPSILRIQQVVRGDSAAYFCASSPMGRGSPYEQYFGPGTRLTVT.

This chain connects TRBV10-1 to TRBJ1-1; D gene ambiguous. The germline gives CDR1 WNHNN, CDR2 SYGVQD (reference sequence). The CDR3 sequence is 15 residues long. Trimming removed 3 bases from V and 5 bases from J, with 16 bases in between. CDR3 nucleotide sequence: TGCGCCAGCAGTGACCCGTTGCGGGGTGGGACTGAAGCTTTCTTT. Protein product: CASSDPLRGGTEAFF.

The genes are TRBV28 and TRBJ1-4; TRBD1 is a possible D gene (6 bases). The CDR3 extends over 13 amino acids. The ends were cut back, 10 bases at V and 3 bases at J, with 12 bases in the middle. Looked up from germline, CDR1 is MDHEN and CDR2 is SYDVKM. CDR3 nucleotide sequence: TGTGCCACGGGGACACTTCCTAATGAAAAACTGTTTTTT. Translation gives CATGTLPNEKLFF.